This record concerns one TCR beta chain sequence. These data come from a study of blood T cell repertoires in COVID-19. Study overall: The study drew acute and convalescent COVID-19 samples from the United States, Italy and Spain.

The CDR3 length is 12 residues. V was shortened by 8 bases and J by 8 bases, with 15 bases between the two germline ends. Looked up from germline, CDR1 is LNHDA and CDR2 is SQIVND (reference sequence). Clinical histories supplied by participants themselves formed the basis of cohort assignment. The study recruited exposed participants who had met a COVID-19 case within 2 weeks before entry. Method: immunoSEQ multiplex PCR; TCRdb's copy keeps in-frame clones and lacks some. Of approximately 400,000 clones listed, approximately 90% were seen once; the top ten hold over 0.7%. The V and J genes are TRBV19 and TRBJ1-2; D not resolved. The sequencing input was PBMCs or T cells enriched from blood (not recorded which). The origin of this receptor is a woman aged 40-49 years who had been exposed to COVID-19. This CDR3 is CASGYENSGYTF. The CDR3 bases are TGTGCCAGTGGTTATGAGAACAGCGGCTACACCTTC.